These 28 T cell receptor beta chains were all obtained from the same sample, sequenced in a study of spatial heterogeneity in lung cancer. Whole-study results and caveats: Intratumoral expanded alpha and beta TCR counts were found to track tumor mutation counts.

Their antigen targets remain unknown. Stated time point: sample taken at primary tumor resection. A single record per CDR3 protein comes from TCRdb applying MiXCR to the 5' RACE reads. The sample shows approximately 11,000 distinct CDR3 sequences, more than 4% of them seen only once. This sample comprised lung tumor tissue, obtained at surgery. All receptors derive from a male donor with early-stage non-small cell lung cancer.

This clonotype was observed at least ten times. This beta chain turned up in a library designed for alpha chains; as an off-target read, its abundance says little. The V call is TRBV24-1, the J call TRBJ2-1, with 9 bases identical to TRBD1. Germline trimming cut 7 bases from V and 7 bases from J; bases unmatched to any gene: 10. The germline CDR1 and CDR2 sequences are KGHDR and SFDVKD. The CDR3 length is 15 residues. CDR3 sequence reads: CATSGDRVVANEQFF. CDR3 DNA: TGTGCCACCAGCGGGGACAGGGTGGTAGCGAATGAGCAGTTCTTC.

This clonotype is termed medium-sized. Little can be read into the size of this beta chain, an off-target read in a library designed for alpha chains. V usage is TRBV6-5 and J usage is TRBJ2-3; the D is unclear. Trimming pared 0 bases from V and 0 bases from J, leaving 7 bases between. The CDR3 runs 15 residues. CDR1 is MNHEY and CDR2 is SVGAGI in the germline V gene. CDR3 DNA sequence: TGTGCCAGCAGTTACTCGTTGGCCAGCACAGATACGCAGTATTTT. Translation gives CASSYSLASTDTQYF.

This clonotype occurred many times. This beta chain slipped into a library made for alpha chains as a stray read, so its size is not meaningful. The V and J genes are TRBV20-1 and TRBJ2-5, with 8 bases fitting TRBD1. The germline V gene encodes CDR1 DFQATT and CDR2 SNEGSKA (reference sequence). The CDR3 sequence is 13 residues long. Trimming cost V 3 bases and J 5 bases; bases outside gene matches: 5. CDR3 protein: CSASSGGAETQYF. For the CDR3, the DNA is TGCAGTGCTAGCTCAGGGGGCGCGGAGACCCAGTACTTC.

This clonotype is termed medium-sized. As an off-target read in a library built for alpha chains, this beta chain has a frequency of little significance. The rearrangement joins TRBV3-1 to TRBJ2-7; 12 bases fit TRBD2. V lost 4 bases, J lost 5 bases, and 6 bases stayed unmatched. This CDR3 region has 15 residues. Germline loops: CDR1 LGHDT, CDR2 YNNKEL (reference sequence). This CDR3 reads CASSPWTSGMDEQYF. The DNA of the CDR3 is TGTGCCAGCAGCCCCTGGACTAGCGGGATGGACGAGCAGTACTTC.

This clonotype was observed at least ten times. Because the library targeted alpha chains, this beta chain is an off-target read whose size means little. The CDR3 region is CASSPPRGRTNEKLFF. In DNA form, the CDR3 reads TGTGCCAGCAGTCCCCCCAGGGGACGGACTAATGAAAAACTGTTTTTT. The chain employs TRBV12-3 or TRBV12-4 and TRBJ1-4, with a tentative D call TRBD1 (6 bases). The CDR3 is 16 residues long. The V gene lost 5 bases and the J gene lost 2 bases, with 15 bases spanning the gap.

About this clonotype itself: This beta chain lies outside the target of a library built for alpha chains; its clone size means little. V is TRBV29-1 and J is TRBJ2-7; 7 bases match TRBD1. Per the germline V gene, CDR1 is SQVTM and CDR2 is ANQGSEA. The V and J ends lost 4 bases and 3 bases, in that order; junction bases with no gene match: 15. The length of the CDR3 is 16 residues. The CDR3: CSVVPRDRAPNYEQYF. In nucleotides, the CDR3 is TGCAGCGTTGTTCCCCGAGACAGGGCCCCAAACTACGAGCAGTACTTC.

In this sample, this clonotype turned up many times. For a library built for alpha chains, this beta chain is a stray read; little rests on its size. The rearrangement uses TRBV12-3 or TRBV12-4 and TRBJ1-5; no clear D gene. The V end was cut by 2 bases, the J end by 6 bases, with 5 bases between. The CDR3 sequence is 12 residues long. CDR3 in amino acids: CASSLNRQPQHF. The CDR3 nucleotides are TGTGCCAGCAGTTTAAATCGTCAGCCCCAGCATTTT.

This clonotype was recorded at least ten times. This beta chain is a stray read from a library made for alpha chains; its abundance is not meaningful. The chain carries TRBV24-1 and TRBJ2-1, with D perhaps being TRBD1 or TRBD2 (6 bases each). V lost 10 bases and J 6 bases, leaving 12 bases between the germline ends. Germline V gene sequence: CDR1 KGHDR, CDR2 SFDVKD. This CDR3 contains 12 residues. The CDR3 DNA reads as TGTGCCACATCAGGAGGGGGCAATGAGCAGTTCTTC. It is translated as CATSGGGNEQFF.

This clonotype has at least ten counts. Being off target in a library aimed at alpha chains, this beta chain has a size of little meaning. The V gene is TRBV29-1, the J gene TRBJ2-2; a possible D gene is TRBD1 (5 bases). CDR3 length equals 13 residues. CDR1 SQVTM and CDR2 ANQGSEA come from the germline V gene. V dropped 4 bases and J dropped 4 bases, with 10 bases sitting between them. The CDR3 region has the DNA TGCAGCGTTGTGCCCAGGGTCACCGGGGAGCTGTTTTTT. Residues: CSVVPRVTGELFF.

In its sample, this clonotype ranks as medium-sized. A library made for alpha chains picked up this beta chain off target, so its size means little. The V and J genes are TRBV5-1 and TRBJ1-3; D call uncertain. The CDR3 covers 16 residues. V lost 0 bases, J lost 0 bases, and 10 bases lay in between. Germline assignment: CDR1 SGHRS and CDR2 YFSETQ. CDR3 loop: CASSLEAGTSGNTIYF. CDR3 nucleotide sequence: TGCGCCAGCAGCTTGGAGGCCGGCACCTCTGGAAACACCATATATTTT.

This clonotype was found many times. As an off-target read in a library built for alpha chains, this beta chain has a frequency of little significance. DNA for the CDR3: TGTGCCAGCAGTCGGCAGGGAGGTGAAAAACTGTTTTTT. Protein product: CASSRQGGEKLFF. The rearrangement uses TRBV5-4 and TRBJ1-4, with D perhaps TRBD1 (5 bases). The V and J ends lost 5 bases and 7 bases respectively, with 12 bases between them. The CDR3 has 13 amino acids. CDR1 SGHNT and CDR2 YYREEE come from the germline V gene (reference sequence).

In this sample, this clonotype turned up many times. The library was designed around alpha chains, so this beta chain is a stray read whose abundance carries little weight. This rearrangement joins TRBV11-2 to TRBJ1-6, with no clear D. Trimming stripped 1 base from V and 7 bases from J, with 8 bases between. In germline, CDR1 is SGHAT, CDR2 FQNNGV. CDR3 length: 14 residues. The CDR3 here is CASSLGTANSPLHF. CDR3 nucleotides: TGTGCCAGCAGCTTAGGGACTGCCAATTCACCCCTCCACTTT.

This clonotype was recorded many times. Because this beta chain is a stray read in a library intended to capture alpha chains, its abundance should not be given much weight. The chain links TRBV2 to TRBJ1-2, with D tentatively TRBD1 (6 bases). Germline V lookup: CDR1 SNHLY, CDR2 FYNNEI. Trimming took off 4 bases at V and 4 bases at J, with 19 bases between the two ends. The CDR3 contains 16 residues. The CDR3 protein is CASSVVADRLLYGYTF. DNA for the CDR3: TGTGCCAGCAGTGTTGTTGCGGACAGACTGCTCTATGGCTACACCTTC.

This clonotype was found many times. The library was prepared for alpha chains; this beta chain is a stray read, so its frequency means little. This chain connects TRBV20-1 to TRBJ1-1; a possible D gene is TRBD1 (5 bases). The germline V gene has CDR1 DFQATT and CDR2 SNEGSKA (reference sequence). The CDR3 length is 13 residues. V lost 3 bases and J lost 0, with 8 bases in between. In nucleotides, the CDR3 is TGCAGTGCTAGCGACAGCATGAACACTGAAGCTTTCTTT. The encoded protein is CSASDSMNTEAFF.

As regards this clonotype: This beta chain came through as a stray read in a library set up for alpha chains, and its size says little. The chain couples TRBV29-1 to TRBJ2-3; weak D call: TRBD2 (5 bases). From germline, CDR1 is SQVTM and CDR2 ANQGSEA. The length of the CDR3 is 15 residues. V lost 7 bases and J lost 0, with 17 bases in between. CDR3 coding DNA: TGCAGCGACGGACCCAGCGGAACTAGCACAGATACGCAGTATTTT. Translation: CSDGPSGTSTDTQYF.

This clonotype has a count of ten or more. Within a library made for alpha chains, this beta chain is off target, and its count is uninformative. The chain carries TRBV5-1 and TRBJ2-2, with TRBD1 identical over 7 bases. The CDR3 has 15 amino acids. The V gene's germline CDR1 is SGHRS and CDR2 YFSETQ. The ends lost 3 bases at V and 5 bases at J; junction bases unmatched: 7. In DNA form, the CDR3 reads TGCGCCAGCAGCTCACGGCAGGGGGTTACCGGGGAGCTGTTTTTT. This translates into CASSSRQGVTGELFF.

This clonotype was seen at least ten times. The size of this beta chain means little, since it is a stray read in a library made for alpha chains. The chain couples TRBV12-3 or TRBV12-4 to TRBJ2-3; D gene ambiguous. This CDR3 has 14 residues. V was clipped by 6 bases and J by 6 bases, with 16 bases between them. This CDR3 is CASRNDRSGDTQYF. CDR3 coding DNA: TGTGCCAGCAGAAACGACCGCTCTGGGGATACGCAGTATTTT.

This clonotype was seen ten or more times. Little can be read into the size of this beta chain, an off-target read in a library designed for alpha chains. The genes are TRBV7-2 and TRBJ1-1, with D possibly being TRBD1 (5 bases). This CDR3 spans 15 amino acids. Trimming cost V 2 bases and J 1 base, with 11 bases left between them. The germline gives CDR1 SGHTA, CDR2 FQGNSA. CDR3 DNA sequence: TGTGCCAGCAGCTTACAAGGAAGGGGGAACACTGAAGCTTTCTTT. Translation: CASSLQGRGNTEAFF.

Of note for this clonotype: This beta chain turned up in a library designed for alpha chains; as an off-target read, its abundance says little. The V call is TRBV20-1, the J call TRBJ2-7; 8 positions match TRBD1. This CDR3 is 13 amino acids long. CDR1 and CDR2 (germline): DFQATT, SNEGSKA (reference sequence). Unmatched junction bases numbered 6, after V lost 6 bases and J lost 2 bases. The CDR3 loop reads CSADRTGTYEQYF. Written as DNA, the CDR3 is TGCAGTGCCGACCGGACAGGGACCTACGAGCAGTACTTC.

This clonotype is labeled medium-sized (0.01 to 0.1%). Little can be read into the size of this beta chain, an off-target read in a library designed for alpha chains. The rearrangement links TRBV28 to TRBJ2-1; no reliable D call. This CDR3 spans 16 amino acids. From germline, CDR1 is MDHEN and CDR2 SYDVKM. Trimming stripped 4 bases from V and 9 bases from J, with 22 bases between. This CDR3 reads CASSYTTSGPSTEQFF. CDR3 coding DNA: TGTGCCAGCAGTTATACCACTTCTGGCCCTAGTACTGAGCAGTTCTTC.

This clonotype was detected ten times or more. The library was prepared for alpha chains; this beta chain is a stray read, so its frequency means little. The chain couples TRBV24-1 to TRBJ1-5; maybe TRBD1 (6 bases). The ends were cut back, 6 bases at V and 0 bases at J, with 14 bases in the middle. The length of the CDR3 is 16 residues. The germline V gene has CDR1 KGHDR and CDR2 SFDVKD. CDR3 DNA sequence: TGTGCCACCAGTCCTGAAAGGGGGAATAGCAATCAGCCCCAGCATTTT. Translating gives CATSPERGNSNQPQHF.

Comment on this clonotype: Since it is a stray read in a library aimed at alpha chains, this beta chain has a size that is not meaningful. The genes are TRBV5-6 and TRBJ1-1, with 7 bases aligning to TRBD1. Germline loops: CDR1 SGHDT, CDR2 YYEEEE. CDR3 size: 13 residues. J was trimmed by 5 bases and V by 5 bases; bases with no gene match: 6. The CDR3 sequence: CASRVDRATEAFF. CDR3 sequence (DNA): TGTGCCAGCAGGGTTGACAGGGCAACTGAAGCTTTCTTT.

The sample holds many counts of this clonotype. This beta chain is off target for a library built for alpha chains, so its abundance means little. The chain has TRBV20-1 and TRBJ1-3, with 9 bases fitting TRBD1. The CDR3 contains 15 residues. V was pared by 3 bases and J by 4 bases, with 7 bases of the junction left unmatched. Germline CDR1 is DFQATT and CDR2 is SNEGSKA (reference sequence). Written as DNA, the CDR3 is TGCAGTGCTAGTAAAGGGACAGGGTACGGAAACACCATATATTTT. Translated: CSASKGTGYGNTIYF.

This clonotype counts as medium-sized (0.01 to 0.1%). Since it is a stray read in a library aimed at alpha chains, this beta chain has a size that is not meaningful. The chain has TRBV6-2 or TRBV6-3 and TRBJ2-7; TRBD2 might be the D (5 bases). V lost 2 bases, J lost 2 bases, and 7 bases lay in between. The CDR3 sequence is 13 residues long. The V gene's germline CDR1 is MNHEY and CDR2 SVGEGT. CDR3: CASSYREPYEQYF. DNA for the CDR3: TGTGCCAGCAGTTACCGGGAACCCTACGAGCAGTACTTC.

There are many counts of this clonotype. This beta chain slipped into a library made for alpha chains as a stray read, so its size is not meaningful. This sequence joins TRBV28 and TRBJ2-7, with D unclear. Germline CDR1 reads MDHEN; CDR2 reads SYDVKM. The V end was cut by 6 bases, the J end by 12 bases, with 21 bases between. The CDR3 is 13 residues long. The CDR3, as DNA: TGTGCCAGCAGCAACAAAGGGCGGCTAGGACCGTACTTC. It translates to CASSNKGRLGPYF.

Of note for this clonotype: Because the library targeted alpha chains, this beta chain is an off-target read whose size means little. The chain recombines TRBV3-1 with TRBJ2-7; 7 positions agree with TRBD1. Germline V gene sequence: CDR1 LGHDT, CDR2 YNNKEL (reference sequence). This CDR3 spans 13 amino acids. The trim removed 9 bases at V and 5 bases at J, leaving 10 bases unmatched. Here the CDR3 DNA reads TGTGCCAGTCCCTTTCAGGGGGACGACGAGCAGTACTTC. Its protein is CASPFQGDDEQYF.

This clonotype was counted many times. A library made for alpha chains picked up this beta chain off target, so its size means little. The chain carries TRBV5-4 and TRBJ1-5, with D unclear. CDR3 length: 12 residues. V was clipped by 4 bases and J by 8 bases, with 10 bases between them. Germline V gene lookup returns CDR1 SGHNT and CDR2 YYREEE (reference sequence). This chain's CDR3 is CASSRGREPQHF. The CDR3, as DNA: TGTGCCAGCAGCCGCGGACGGGAGCCCCAGCATTTT. Looking up the rest from reference TRBV5-4 and TRBJ1-5 gives the full variable domain: ETGVTQSPTHLIKTRGQQVTLRCSSQSGHNTVSWYQQALGQGPQFIFQYYREEENGRGNFPPRFSGLQFPNYSSELNVNALELDDSALYLCASSRGREPQHFGDGTRLSIL.

This clonotype was observed many times. The library was built for alpha chains, so this beta chain is an off-target read and its size means little. The chain couples TRBV11-2 to TRBJ1-2; D unclear. The CDR3 runs 13 residues. Trimming left V 4 bases short and J 0 bases short, with 6 bases between. CDR1 is SGHAT and CDR2 is FQNNGV in the germline V gene. CDR3 region: CASSSSANYGYTF. Written as DNA, the CDR3 is TGTGCCAGCAGCTCTTCTGCTAACTATGGCTACACCTTC.